This T cell receptor beta chain appears in the sequencing data of a study of blood T cell repertoires in COVID-19. For the study at large: Sites in the United States, Italy and Spain provided acute and convalescent COVID-19 samples.

Original processing methods: Reference gene primer amplification in the assay estimated nucleated cell counts. Sequencing was performed with immunoSEQ multiplex PCR; in TCRdb, only in-frame clones are kept and a portion is missing. V, J and clone size are those of that table, while D and trimming were read from the DNA. The sample has 250,000 or so clones; 85% to 90% are singletons. The cohort comprised adults aged about 18 to 90 years residing in 20 to 25 US areas. Cohort allocation depended upon clinical history that participants reported. CDR1 SGHTA and CDR2 FQGTGA come from the germline V gene. Trimming cost V 5 bases and J 2 bases, with 13 bases left between them. The CDR3 length is 15 residues.

This clonotype was sampled from a woman in her forties or fifties who had recovered from COVID-19. The sample comprised PBMCs or T cells enriched from blood (not recorded which). J is TRBJ2-1 and V is TRBV7-3; D remains unclear. CDR3 protein: CASSLSGSPYNEQFF. The DNA for the CDR3 is TGTGCCAGCAGCCTCTCAGGCTCACCCTACAATGAGCAGTTCTTC.